This TCR beta chain was sequenced for a study of cytomegalovirus exposure and HLA in healthy donors. General study points: The investigators catalogued under 200 TCR beta chains as cytomegalovirus-associated. Later analysis revealed greater clonal expansion in HLA-associated TCR beta chains than in equally common others. An observed cluster of highly shared sequence variants was recorded as a likely sequencing artifact.

The PCR ran on 60 Vbeta and 13 Jbeta primers. The data were produced by immunoSEQ multiplex PCR, yet TCRdb's version contains in-frame clones alone and is incomplete. Among under 200,000 clones listed, around 75% were seen once. Germline V gives CDR1 MNHEY, CDR2 SMNVEV (reference sequence). The junction had 8 bases not matched to a gene; V was cut back by 3 bases and J by 4 bases. The CDR3 runs to 15 residues. These donors counted as nominally healthy when sampled, but unrecorded immune exposures were likely. Comments on this clone: Its antigen is undetermined.

The clonotype comes from a male donor in good health and CMV-seropositive. The specimen was PBMCs. V gene TRBV27 combines with J gene TRBJ2-7; 8 nucleotides match TRBD2. The CDR3 is CASSFSGAPTYEQYF. The DNA of the CDR3 is TGTGCCAGCAGTTTTAGCGGGGCCCCGACGTACGAGCAGTACTTC.